The 30 T cell receptor beta chains listed next were all sequenced from one sample in a study of blood T cell repertoires in COVID-19 (dated by TCRdb to 2020 to 2022). Library preparation was by the immunoSEQ multiplex PCR assay. TCRdb holds this immuneACCESS table with in-frame rearrangements only. Some clones are missing; in checked studies, unresolved V genes explain under half, and the rest has no known cause. The sample contains about 130,000 clones, almost 80% of them found a single time. The leading ten clones occupy approximately 11% of the sample. The sample consisted of peripheral blood. The source of these receptors is a man aged 55 to 70 who had recovered from COVID-19.

CDR3 sequence (DNA): TGTGCCAGCAGTGTACAGGACAATCAGCCCCAGCATTTT. Translation gives CASSVQDNQPQHF. The genes are TRBV2 and TRBJ1-5, with TRBD1 as a possible D gene (5 bases). The V end was cut by 4 bases, the J end by 3 bases, with 7 bases between. This CDR3 region has 13 residues. The germline gives CDR1 SNHLY, CDR2 FYNNEI.

Only a few counts were recorded for this clone. The CDR3 coding sequence is TGTGCCAGCAGCGCCCGGACTGGGAACACCGGGGAGCTGTTTTTT. This sequence encodes CASSARTGNTGELFF. The V gene is TRBV7-3, the J gene TRBJ2-2; the D gene is possibly TRBD2 (5 bases). Trimming shortened V by 5 bases and J by 1 base, and 11 bases separated the two germline ends. This CDR3 is 15 amino acids long. Germline V gives CDR1 SGHTA, CDR2 FQGTGA.

This clone was recorded only once. This rearrangement joins TRBV9 to TRBJ2-2; D is perhaps TRBD1 (5 bases). This CDR3 is 14 amino acids long. Germline V lookup: CDR1 SGDLS, CDR2 YYNGEE. V lost 4 bases and J lost 4, with 11 bases in between. The CDR3 DNA is TGTGCCAGCAGCACCCCAGGGTTCACCGGGGAGCTGTTTTTT. Amino acids: CASSTPGFTGELFF. Looking up the rest from reference TRBV9 and TRBJ2-2 gives the full variable domain: DSGVTQTPKHLITATGQRVTLRCSPRSGDLSVYWYQQSLDQGLQFLIQYYNGEERAKGNILERFSAQQFPDLHSELNLSSLELGDSALYFCASSTPGFTGELFFGEGSRLTVL.

Note on this clone: Different DNA sequences within this sample yield the same CDR3. V usage is TRBV7-2 and J usage is TRBJ2-1, with TRBD2 matching over 9 bases. The CDR3 is 15 residues long. Germline CDR1 SGHTA, CDR2 FQGNSA. V dropped 0 bases and J dropped 4; count of bases not matched to a gene: 1. CDR3 sequence: CASSLATSGYNEQFF. CDR3 nucleotides: TGTGCCAGCAGCTTAGCGACTAGCGGATACAATGAGCAGTTCTTC.

In its sample, this clone was seen once. The chain couples TRBV11-2 to TRBJ1-2; unclear D gene. The CDR3 extends over 14 amino acids. Germline CDR1 is SGHAT and CDR2 is FQNNGV. V lost 7 bases, J lost 3 bases, and 15 bases lay in between. The CDR3 here is CASNNYPQDYGYTF. The CDR3 DNA reads as TGTGCCAGCAACAATTACCCTCAGGACTATGGCTACACCTTC.

This chain links TRBV24-1 with TRBJ1-5; TRBD1 agrees at 9 bases. J lost 4 bases, V lost 4 bases, and 7 bases had no gene match. The germline V gene encodes CDR1 KGHDR and CDR2 SFDVKD. This CDR3 has 16 amino acids. The DNA of the CDR3 is TGTGCCACCAGTGAGGAACAGGGGGCGCGAAATCAGCCCCAGCATTTT. This sequence encodes CATSEEQGARNQPQHF.

In this sample, this clone turned up once. This chain connects TRBV6-5 to TRBJ1-2; 9 bases map to TRBD1. CDR1 MNHEY and CDR2 SVGAGI come from the germline V gene. After removal of 6 bases from V and 8 bases from J, the junction contained 7 bases not matched to a gene. The CDR3 is 13 residues long. The chain's CDR3 is CASRLDRGEGYTF. CDR3 sequence (DNA): TGTGCCAGCAGATTAGACAGGGGGGAAGGCTACACCTTC.

This clone showed up just once. The chain uses TRBV5-1 and TRBJ2-3, with a tentative D call TRBD2 (5 bases). Looked up from germline, CDR1 is SGHRS and CDR2 is YFSETQ. The CDR3 runs 14 residues. Trimming pared 0 bases from V and 5 bases from J, leaving 10 bases between. CDR3 nucleotide sequence: TGCGCCAGCAGCTTGGGCGCCGGGAAAGATACGCAGTATTTT. As protein: CASSLGAGKDTQYF.

CDR3 coding DNA: TGTGCCAGCGGTCGGGTTGGGGGGGCTAGCGGGCCGCCCTGGGAGCAGTACTTC. This codes for CASGRVGGASGPPWEQYF. The J gene is TRBJ2-7, the V gene TRBV27, with TRBD2 matching 8 bases. V lost 8 bases, J lost 7 bases, and 25 bases stayed unmatched. Looked up from germline, CDR1 is MNHEY and CDR2 is SMNVEV (reference sequence). The CDR3 consists of 18 residues.

The count of this clone is one. DNA for the CDR3: TGTGCCAGCATTCTAGCGGGCCAAGAGACCCAGTACTTC. It yields the protein CASILAGQETQYF. J is TRBJ2-5 and V is TRBV28; 8 bases are a match to TRBD2. The germline gives CDR1 MDHEN, CDR2 SYDVKM. The V segment lost 7 bases and the J segment 1 base; nucleotides outside the gene matches: 2. The CDR3 has 13 amino acids.

The rearrangement links TRBV19 to TRBJ1-1; D is possibly TRBD1 (5 bases). Germline CDR1 reads LNHDA; CDR2 reads SQIVND (reference sequence). The V gene lost 5 bases and the J gene lost 1 base, with 14 bases spanning the gap. This CDR3 spans 15 amino acids. CDR3 protein: CASSRGGHPNTEAFF. The CDR3 DNA reads as TGTGCCAGTAGTCGAGGCGGACACCCGAACACTGAAGCTTTCTTT. The entire variable domain, with the rest obtained from reference TRBV19 and TRBJ1-1, is as follows: DGGITQSPKYLFRKEGQNVTLSCEQNLNHDAMYWYRQDPGQGLRLIYYSQIVNDFQKGDIAEGYSVSREKKESFPLTVTSAQKNPTAFYLCASSRGGHPNTEAFFGQGTRLTVV.

V is TRBV18 and J is TRBJ1-5, with a tentative D call TRBD1 (6 bases). This CDR3 comprises 14 residues. V was trimmed by 5 bases and J by 6 bases, leaving 14 bases between them. The germline gives CDR1 KGHSH, CDR2 LQKENI. CDR3 sequence (DNA): TGTGCCAGCTCATACCAGGGGTGGTCTCAGCCCCAGCATTTT. Amino acid sequence: CASSYQGWSQPQHF.

This clone has a handful of counts. The chain links TRBV6-6 to TRBJ2-2; weak D call: TRBD1 (6 bases). V lost 5 bases and J 2 bases, leaving 12 bases between the germline ends. Looked up from germline, CDR1 is MNHNY and CDR2 is SVGAGI (reference sequence). CDR3 size: 15 residues. The CDR3 loop is CASSNRDPNTGELFF. The CDR3 DNA sequence: TGTGCCAGCAGTAACAGGGACCCCAACACCGGGGAGCTGTTTTTT.

The J gene is TRBJ2-2, the V gene TRBV6-4; 11 nucleotides agree with TRBD2. V lost 7 bases to trimming and J lost 3 bases; unmatched junction nucleotides: 4. The CDR3 runs 15 residues. CDR1 MRHNA and CDR2 SNTAGT come from the germline V gene. Written as DNA, the CDR3 is TGTGCCAGCAAGGAACTAGCGGGAGACACCGGGGAGCTGTTTTTT. This encodes CASKELAGDTGELFF.

The chain uses TRBV7-2 and TRBJ2-2, with D maybe TRBD2 (7 bases). The germline V and J ends were trimmed by 6 bases and 0 bases, with 17 bases remaining between them. The CDR3 consists of 17 residues. CDR1 is SGHTA, CDR2 FQGNSA, per germline. CDR3 in amino acids: CASSSEGGTANTGELFF. CDR3 DNA sequence: TGTGCCAGCAGTTCAGAGGGGGGGACCGCGAACACCGGGGAGCTGTTTTTT.

This clone was counted a few times. This chain uses TRBV5-1 with TRBJ1-4; 10 nucleotides agree with TRBD1. Unmatched junction bases numbered 5, after V lost 4 bases and J lost 14 bases. The CDR3 totals 12 residues. The germline CDR1 and CDR2 sequences are SGHRS and YFSETQ. The chain's CDR3 is CASSNPGQGLFF. The CDR3 nucleotides read TGCGCCAGCAGCAACCCGGGACAGGGGCTGTTTTTT.

This chain links TRBV5-1 with TRBJ2-3; D perhaps matches TRBD1 (5 bases). In germline, CDR1 is SGHRS, CDR2 YFSETQ. Trimming stripped 1 base from V and 0 bases from J, with 9 bases between. The CDR3 runs to 15 residues. The CDR3 reads CASSLTGSSTDTQYF. The CDR3 nucleotides read TGCGCCAGCAGCTTGACAGGATCTAGCACAGATACGCAGTATTTT.

The chain couples TRBV27 to TRBJ1-1; 7 bases map to TRBD1. Germline CDR1 and CDR2: MNHEY and SMNVEV (reference sequence). The V gene end was trimmed by 7 bases and the J gene end by 4 bases; junction bases not matched to a gene: 9. This CDR3 has 14 amino acids. CDR3 DNA sequence: TGTGCCAGCACCAAACTAGACAGGGTCACTGAAGCTTTCTTT. As protein: CASTKLDRVTEAFF.

This clone was recorded only once. V usage is TRBV5-6 and J usage is TRBJ2-5, with 8 bases fitting TRBD1. The CDR3 totals 13 residues. Germline loops: CDR1 SGHDT, CDR2 YYEEEE. The V segment lost 3 bases and the J segment 3 bases; nucleotides outside the gene matches: 1. The CDR3 DNA reads TGTGCCAGCAGCTGGGGACAGGAAGAGACCCAGTACTTC. It codes for CASSWGQEETQYF.

The V and J genes are TRBV21-1 and TRBJ2-7; the D call in the table, TRBD2, was not verified against the DNA. TRBV21-1 is tagged as a pseudogene. This CDR3 region has 15 residues. CDR3 sequence reads: CASPPPRTASYEQYF. The DNA for the CDR3 is TGTGCCAGCCCACCCCCTAGGACTGCCTCCTACGAGCAGTACTTC.

This clone appeared once. DNA for the CDR3: TGTGCCAGCAGCACGGGGGGGATTTATAGCAATCAGCCCCAGCATTTT. This encodes CASSTGGIYSNQPQHF. J is TRBJ1-5 and V is TRBV5-5; possibly TRBD1 for D (5 bases). Germline CDR1 SGHKS, CDR2 YYEKEE (reference sequence). This CDR3 contains 16 residues. V gave up 4 bases and J gave up 0 bases, with 14 bases separating them. The full variable domain, its missing parts supplied by reference TRBV5-5 and TRBJ1-5, is DAGVTQSPTHLIKTRGQQVTLRCSPISGHKSVSWYQQVLGQGPQFIFQYYEKEERGRGNFPDRFSARQFPNYSSELNVNALLLGDSALYLCASSTGGIYSNQPQHFGDGTRLSIL.

The V and J genes are TRBV5-1 and TRBJ2-5; D perhaps matches TRBD1 (6 bases). The V and J ends lost 1 base and 4 bases respectively, with 20 bases between them. The CDR3 extends over 17 amino acids. CDR1 SGHRS and CDR2 YFSETQ come from the germline V gene. The CDR3 sequence: CASSLWPPGQGGETQYF. CDR3 in DNA: TGCGCCAGCAGCTTGTGGCCCCCGGGACAAGGAGGAGAGACCCAGTACTTC.

The gene calls are TRBV14 and TRBJ1-1; 7 bases map to TRBD1. The CDR3 length is 15 residues. Germline values: CDR1 SGHDN, CDR2 FVKESK. J gave up 7 bases and V 6 bases, and 14 bases lay outside the gene matches. The CDR3 loop is CASRQHTGVIDEAFF. The CDR3 DNA follows: TGTGCCAGCAGACAACATACAGGGGTAATTGATGAAGCTTTCTTT.

The chain joins TRBV7-8 to TRBJ2-2; possible D gene TRBD2, 5 bases. The CDR3 length is 15 residues. CDR1 and CDR2 (germline): SGHVS, FQNEAQ. Trimming took off 5 bases at V and 7 bases at J, with 17 bases between the two ends. The CDR3 bases are TGTGCCAGCAGCGAGTACACCGGAGGTAGCGGGGAGCTGTTTTTT. As protein: CASSEYTGGSGELFF.

The chain carries TRBV27 and TRBJ2-7; 10 nucleotides line up with TRBD1. CDR1 is MNHEY and CDR2 is SMNVEV in the germline V gene (reference sequence). The junction had 9 bases not matched to a gene; V was cut back by 5 bases and J by 2 bases. The CDR3 consists of 16 residues. CDR3 protein: CASSPSRGQGPYEQYF. In DNA, the CDR3 is TGTGCCAGCAGTCCGAGCAGGGGACAGGGGCCCTACGAGCAGTACTTC.

V is TRBV5-6 and J is TRBJ2-7; 9 bases match TRBD1. The germline V gene has CDR1 SGHDT and CDR2 YYEEEE. V was clipped by 0 bases and J by 6 bases; unmatched bases: 1. The CDR3 contains 13 residues. CDR3 protein: CASSLGDRAEQYF. The CDR3 DNA is TGTGCCAGCAGCTTGGGGGACAGGGCCGAGCAGTACTTC.

CDR3 coding DNA: TGCAGTGCTAGTAGGGGGCGCGGGACTGAAGCTTTCTTT. Translating it yields CSASRGRGTEAFF. The chain uses TRBV20-1 and TRBJ1-1; 7 bases line up with TRBD1. Germline V gene sequence: CDR1 DFQATT, CDR2 SNEGSKA (reference sequence). The CDR3 totals 13 residues. The J segment lost 5 bases and the V segment lost 3 bases, leaving 6 bases of the junction unmatched.

V is TRBV7-2 and J is TRBJ2-5; no firm D call. Germline assignment: CDR1 SGHTA and CDR2 FQGNSA. Trimming pared 7 bases from V and 3 bases from J, leaving 12 bases between. CDR3 length equals 13 residues. CDR3 DNA sequence: TGTGCCAGCAACGCCACTCCGGAAGAGACCCAGTACTTC. Protein: CASNATPEETQYF.

The gene calls are TRBV29-1 and TRBJ1-1; TRBD1 agrees at 8 bases. The V gene's germline CDR1 is SQVTM and CDR2 ANQGSEA. This CDR3 region has 14 residues. V gave up 5 bases and J gave up 0 bases; unmatched junction bases: 5. CDR3 nucleotide sequence: TGCAGCGTTTTTCCACAGGGGGTGAACACTGAAGCTTTCTTT. This codes for CSVFPQGVNTEAFF.

The V and J genes are TRBV28 and TRBJ2-2; 7 bases are a match to TRBD1. CDR3 length: 16 residues. Germline loops: CDR1 MDHEN, CDR2 SYDVKM. With V trimmed by 2 bases and J by 5 bases, 8 bases remained unmatched. CDR3 DNA: TGTGCCAGCAGTTTAGAAGGGGGCGCAAAGACCGGGGAGCTGTTTTTT. Amino acids: CASSLEGGAKTGELFF.